Sequencing of this T cell receptor (beta chain) was carried out in a study of identical twins. Whole-study findings and limits: Models came in too low on out-of-frame TCR alpha sharing in monozygotic twins. While abundant cord blood beta clonotypes carried fewer insertions, memory repertoires showed no such pattern.

TCRdb processed the 5' RACE reads anew with MiXCR; each CDR3 protein has one entry. The table records some 1,600,000 distinct CDR3 sequences, about 31% of them present only once. Comment on this clonotype: Its antigen remains unidentified.

The CDR3 consists of 12 residues. Germline assignment: CDR1 ENHRY and CDR2 SYGVKD. Trimming took off 8 bases at V and 2 bases at J, with 8 bases between the two ends. The sequence came from a newborn girl in good health. J is TRBJ2-3 and V is TRBV10-3, with D perhaps matching TRBD1 (5 bases). Sequenced: cord blood. CDR3 nucleotides: TGTGCCATCGGGGCCATCACAGATACGCAGTATTTT. Its protein is CAIGAITDTQYF.